This T cell receptor beta chain was obtained from a study of T cell repertoires in cytomegalovirus infection (dated by TCRdb to about 2019). At the level of the whole study: The HLA type of each donor mattered for the analysis, because public TCR beta signatures pointed to carriage of CMV infection along with the matching HLA type. The paper's findings and limits, for the study overall: In the ex vivo response, HLA-C-restricted CMV-specific TCR beta clonotypes were dominant, and in two of eight donors the single most frequent clonotype came from this HLA-C-restricted group. Cumulative frequency of public TCR beta family members discriminated carriers of CMV infection plus the relevant HLA type in this cohort and an independent roughly 330-donor cohort.

Germline trimming amounts to 0 bases on V and 7 bases on J, with 8 as the count of junction bases outside the gene matches. From the cysteine through the phenylalanine, the CDR3 covers 16 amino acids. Only the CDR3 region is kept as DNA, spanning 48 bases read in frame from base 1. The germline V gene yields LGHNT for CDR1 and FRNRAP for CDR2. On this clonotype: Its antigen has not been determined. The sample holds no much larger clone one base away, and base qualities are not on file.

Sequencer: Illumina HiSeq 1500. The raw public data were reprocessed by TCRdb itself: fastp quality trimming at Q25, MiXCR clonotype calling, in-frame beta chains only. Each entry merges the rows of one CDR3 protein and shows their most common DNA and genes. The sample profile shows 500,000 to 600,000 distinct CDR3 sequences; about 17% of them were found once. Of the sample, roughly a quarter is held by the ten largest clones. Sequenced sample: CD8+ T cells from PBMCs. This receptor was identified in a human donor in good health (CMV status not recorded). Some clones in this sample may be carry-over from other donors' samples. Recombination joined TRBV12-5 with TRBJ2-1; 8 bases in the middle match TRBD2. The CDR3 reads CASGLVASGRTNEQFF. The DNA sequence follows: TGTGCTAGTGGTTTGGTAGCCAGCGGGAGAACAAATGAGCAGTTCTTC.